A single T cell receptor (beta chain) is shown here with its context. The data originate from a study of blood T cell repertoires in COVID-19. Trimming removed 2 bases at V and 7 bases at J, with 10 bases between. The CDR3 covers 13 residues. The V gene's germline CDR1 is SGHRS and CDR2 YFSETQ. Repertoires were generated with immunoSEQ multiplex PCR, while TCRdb's copy carries only in-frame clones and drops some. Of some 290,000 clones listed, about nine tenths were seen once; the top ten hold 2.9%. This TCR was recovered from a woman in her twenties or thirties with COVID-19, enrolled during active disease. The chain combines TRBV5-1 with TRBJ2-1; D uncertain. The sequenced sample was peripheral blood. This CDR3 reads CASSFLGPNEQFF. The CDR3 DNA sequence: TGCGCCAGCAGCTTCCTGGGCCCTAATGAGCAGTTCTTC.